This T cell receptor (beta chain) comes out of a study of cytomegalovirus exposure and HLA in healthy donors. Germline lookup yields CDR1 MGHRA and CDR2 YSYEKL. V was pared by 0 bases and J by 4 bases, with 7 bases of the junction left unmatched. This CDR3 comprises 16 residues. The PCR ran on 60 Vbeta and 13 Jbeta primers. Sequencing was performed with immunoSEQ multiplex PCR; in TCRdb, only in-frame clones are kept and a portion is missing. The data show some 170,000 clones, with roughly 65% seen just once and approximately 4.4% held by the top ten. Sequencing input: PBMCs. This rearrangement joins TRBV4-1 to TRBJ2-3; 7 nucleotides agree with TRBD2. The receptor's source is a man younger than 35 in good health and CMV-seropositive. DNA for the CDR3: TGCGCCAGCAGCCAAGACTTTGGCGGGGGTGCAGATACGCAGTATTTT. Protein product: CASSQDFGGGADTQYF.